These 21 T cell receptor beta chains were all obtained from the same sample, sequenced in a study of human T cells and chemical hapten exposure (dated by TCRdb to about 2021). Libraries were prepared through RACE. The instrument given in TCRdb is NextSeq 500. In-frame beta chains were kept once TCRdb had trimmed the public reads at Q25 with fastp and called clones with MiXCR. A single entry per CDR3 protein holds the most common genes and DNA from its merged rows. The sample contains 300,000 to 450,000 distinct CDR3 sequences, 4.8% of them found a single time. The ten largest account for 2% to 2.5% of the sample. The sample's time point label is to be understood as: patch test 1, 2 weeks after DPC sensitization. In light of the paper, this sample's treatment or condition label describes: therapeutic diphenylcyclopropenone sensitization with weekly scalp DPC. The starting material was whole blood, obtained in connection with sensitization to the hapten diphenylcyclopropenone (DPC). These receptors were collected from a woman between 45 and 60 years old with alopecia areata. Some clones in this sample may be carry-over from other donors' samples.

The V and J genes are TRBV30 and TRBJ2-3, with D possibly matching TRBD2 (5 bases). CDR3 length: 11 amino acids. Trimming removed 4 bases from V and 5 bases from J, with 7 bases in between. The V gene's germline CDR1 is GTSNPN and CDR2 SVGIG (reference sequence). CDR3 sequence reads: CAWMGRDTQYF. The CDR3 DNA follows: TGTGCCTGGATGGGGAGAGATACGCAGTATTTT.

The table lists this clonotype with a few counts. V is TRBV27 and J is TRBJ1-5; D is perhaps TRBD1 (5 bases). V lost 6 bases and J lost 6, with 12 bases in between. The CDR3 sequence is 13 residues long. Germline CDR1 reads MNHEY; CDR2 reads SMNVEV (reference sequence). The CDR3, as DNA: TGTGCCAGCAGCTGGGGGGTCACTCAGCCCCAGCATTTT. This codes for CASSWGVTQPQHF.

This chain links TRBV2 with TRBJ2-3; the D is unclear. The V gene's germline CDR1 is SNHLY and CDR2 FYNNEI. The CDR3 extends over 15 amino acids. The V gene lost 4 bases and the J gene lost 0 bases, with 11 bases spanning the gap. DNA for the CDR3: TGTGCCAGCAGTGGGCTCGGACCTAGCACAGATACGCAGTATTTT. Amino acids: CASSGLGPSTDTQYF.

This clonotype has a count of ten or more. The chain couples TRBV18 to TRBJ1-5; 10 nucleotides align to TRBD1. The CDR3 has 16 amino acids. The junction had 10 bases not matched to a gene; V was cut back by 4 bases and J by 7 bases. CDR1 and CDR2 (germline): KGHSH, LQKENI. The CDR3 DNA reads TGTGCCAGCTCACAATACGGGACAGGGGCTGGCCAGCCCCAGCATTTT. Its protein product is CASSQYGTGAGQPQHF.

Regarding this clonotype: A read error may produce the germline difference seen at one junction end. This rearrangement joins TRBV6-1 to TRBJ1-5; D perhaps matches TRBD1 (5 bases). This CDR3 region has 15 residues. Germline-derived CDR1 and CDR2 are MNHNS and SASEGT. CDR3 DNA sequence: TGTGCCAGAAGTGAAGCGGATTGGGGCAGCCAGCCCCAGCATTTT. It is translated as CARSEADWGSQPQHF.

The chain combines TRBV14 with TRBJ1-1; possible D gene TRBD1, 5 bases. This CDR3 has 14 residues. Trimming cost V 1 base and J 4 bases, with 10 bases left between them. Germline V lookup: CDR1 SGHDN, CDR2 FVKESK. DNA for the CDR3: TGTGCCAGCAGCCAAGTGGCAGGGCTCACTGAAGCTTTCTTT. Its translation: CASSQVAGLTEAFF.

The chain employs TRBV5-6 and TRBJ2-7; D is perhaps TRBD2 (5 bases). Trimming left V 4 bases short and J 3 bases short, with 14 bases between. The germline V gene encodes CDR1 SGHDT and CDR2 YYEEEE. There are 14 residues in the CDR3. The CDR3 region is CASSLSLRGYEQYF. CDR3 DNA: TGTGCCAGCAGCCTAAGCCTCCGGGGCTACGAGCAGTACTTC.

This clonotype was counted between two and nine times. J is TRBJ1-5 and V is TRBV20-1; no reliable D call. Germline V lookup: CDR1 DFQATT, CDR2 SNEGSKA (reference sequence). Deletions cut 1 base from V and 0 bases from J, with 7 bases between. This CDR3 has 14 residues. The CDR3 region has the DNA TGCAGTGCTAGAGCTACGGTTAGCAATCAGCCCCAGCATTTT. Protein: CSARATVSNQPQHF.

At least ten counts were recorded for this clonotype. This sequence joins TRBV29-1 and TRBJ1-2; TRBD1 aligns across 9 bases. CDR3 size: 17 residues. Germline V gene sequence: CDR1 SQVTM, CDR2 ANQGSEA. The V and J ends lost 6 bases and 2 bases, in that order; junction bases with no gene match: 16. CDR3 residues: CSVPGTGQGSTNYGYTF. CDR3 bases: TGCAGCGTCCCAGGGACGGGACAGGGATCGACAAACTATGGCTACACCTTC.

This clonotype was observed at least ten times. This chain joins TRBV15 and TRBJ2-3; no clear D. Germline V gene lookup returns CDR1 LNHNV and CDR2 YYDKDF (reference sequence). Trimming took 0 bases from V and 2 from J, leaving 9 bases between them. CDR3 length: 15 residues. CDR3: CATSRDNPDTDTQYF. The CDR3 DNA reads TGTGCCACCAGCAGAGATAATCCTGACACAGATACGCAGTATTTT. Variable domain in full (rest from reference TRBV15 and TRBJ2-3): DAMVIQNPRYQVTQFGKPVTLSCSQTLNHNVMYWYQQKSSQAPKLLFHYYDKDFNNEADTPDNFQSRRPNTSFCFLDIRSPGLGDTAMYLCATSRDNPDTDTQYFGPGTRLTVL.

This clonotype occurred many times. The J gene is TRBJ1-2, the V gene TRBV20-1; D gene uncertain. This CDR3 spans 12 amino acids. Germline-derived CDR1 and CDR2 are DFQATT and SNEGSKA (reference sequence). With 5 bases removed from V and 4 bases from J, the gap between germline ends came to 11 bases. DNA of the CDR3: TGCAGTGCTCGAGCCGACGGCTATGGCTACACCTTC. It specifies CSARADGYGYTF.

This clonotype was seen repeatedly, ten times or more. The CDR3 loop reads CASSLEGSRGTEAFF. The CDR3 nucleotides are TGTGCCAGCAGCTTAGAGGGATCTCGAGGCACTGAAGCTTTCTTT. V and J are TRBV5-4 and TRBJ1-1, with D uncertain. The V gene lost 2 bases and the J gene lost 4 bases, with 15 bases spanning the gap. CDR3 size: 15 residues. CDR1 and CDR2 (germline): SGHNT, YYREEE (reference sequence).

This clonotype appeared a few times. CDR3 DNA sequence: TGCAGTGCTAGAGAAGTTCGTATCTCCTACGAGCAGTACTTC. It yields the protein CSAREVRISYEQYF. The rearrangement uses TRBV20-1 and TRBJ2-7; no clear D. The CDR3 has 14 residues. The germline V gene has CDR1 DFQATT and CDR2 SNEGSKA (reference sequence). The V gene lost 0 bases and the J gene lost 0 bases, with 9 bases spanning the gap.

This clonotype was seen ten or more times. The chain employs TRBV6-2 or TRBV6-3 and TRBJ2-2, with 9 bases aligning to TRBD1. This CDR3 is built from 17 residues. Germline values: CDR1 MNHEY, CDR2 SVGEGT. V lost 5 bases, J lost 6 bases, and 13 bases stayed unmatched. The CDR3 here is CASSTGQGISRAGELFF. The CDR3 bases are TGTGCCAGCAGTACCGGACAGGGGATATCGAGAGCCGGGGAGCTGTTTTTT.

The chain carries TRBV2 and TRBJ1-2; 9 nucleotides line up with TRBD1. This CDR3 has 15 amino acids. Trimming took 6 bases from V and 2 from J; bases not matched to a gene: 7. Germline CDR1 SNHLY, CDR2 FYNNEI. CDR3 nucleotides: TGTGCCAGCAGAGCCGGACAGGGGTCGAACTATGGCTACACCTTC. Translated: CASRAGQGSNYGYTF. The full variable domain, in which reference TRBV2 and TRBJ1-2 provide the parts outside the CDR3, is EPEVTQTPSHQVTQMGQEVILRCVPISNHLYFYWYRQILGQKVEFLVSFYNNEISEKSEIFDDQFSVERPDGSNFTLKIRSTKLEDSAMYFCASRAGQGSNYGYTFGSGTRLTVV.

The chain is built from TRBV28 and TRBJ1-2; D ambiguous. The V gene lost 4 bases and the J gene lost 2 bases, with 5 bases spanning the gap. Germline CDR1 reads MDHEN; CDR2 reads SYDVKM. The CDR3 is 12 amino acids. The CDR3 reads CASSSLNYGYTF. In nucleotides, the CDR3 is TGTGCCAGCAGTTCACTGAACTATGGCTACACCTTC.

This clonotype was recorded many times. The chain uses TRBV20-1 and TRBJ2-7; TRBD2 might be the D (6 bases). V lost 0 bases and J 4 bases, leaving 13 bases between the germline ends. This CDR3 has 14 amino acids. Germline CDR1 and CDR2: DFQATT and SNEGSKA (reference sequence). The CDR3 is CSARDWGEAYEQYF. In DNA, the CDR3 is TGCAGTGCTAGAGATTGGGGGGAAGCGTACGAGCAGTACTTC.

The chain uses TRBV12-3 or TRBV12-4 and TRBJ1-2; D unresolved. The CDR3 sequence is 13 residues long. The germline V and J ends were trimmed by 4 bases and 4 bases, with 10 bases remaining between them. The CDR3 reads CASSYAGSYGYTF. The DNA for the CDR3 is TGTGCCAGCAGTTACGCAGGAAGCTATGGCTACACCTTC.

This clonotype was seen repeatedly, ten times or more. The chain is built from TRBV2 and TRBJ1-4, with D unclear. V dropped 9 bases and J dropped 1 base, with 12 bases sitting between them. Germline loops: CDR1 SNHLY, CDR2 FYNNEI. The CDR3 extends over 14 amino acids. The chain's CDR3 is CARKGVLTNEKLFF. For the CDR3, the DNA is TGTGCCAGAAAGGGAGTTTTAACTAATGAAAAACTGTTTTTT. The variable domain in full, completed from reference TRBV2 and TRBJ1-4, reads EPEVTQTPSHQVTQMGQEVILRCVPISNHLYFYWYRQILGQKVEFLVSFYNNEISEKSEIFDDQFSVERPDGSNFTLKIRSTKLEDSAMYFCARKGVLTNEKLFFGSGTQLSVL.

This clonotype was observed a few times. The chain links TRBV6-6 to TRBJ2-1; D is undetermined. The CDR3 is made up of 13 amino acids. Germline V gives CDR1 MNHNY, CDR2 SVGAGI (reference sequence). The V end lost 7 bases, the J end lost 13 bases, and 20 bases lay between the germline ends. The CDR3 nucleotides are TGTGCCAGCACCCGAACCCTTCCCCCCATTCAGTTCTTC. Translated: CASTRTLPPIQFF.

The J gene is TRBJ2-2, the V gene TRBV29-1; D not certain. CDR3 length equals 12 residues. The V gene lost 3 bases and the J gene lost 2 bases, with 4 bases spanning the gap. Germline CDR1 and CDR2: SQVTM and ANQGSEA. The DNA of the CDR3 is TGCAGCGTTGACGAAAACACCGGGGAGCTGTTTTTT. Its protein is CSVDENTGELFF.